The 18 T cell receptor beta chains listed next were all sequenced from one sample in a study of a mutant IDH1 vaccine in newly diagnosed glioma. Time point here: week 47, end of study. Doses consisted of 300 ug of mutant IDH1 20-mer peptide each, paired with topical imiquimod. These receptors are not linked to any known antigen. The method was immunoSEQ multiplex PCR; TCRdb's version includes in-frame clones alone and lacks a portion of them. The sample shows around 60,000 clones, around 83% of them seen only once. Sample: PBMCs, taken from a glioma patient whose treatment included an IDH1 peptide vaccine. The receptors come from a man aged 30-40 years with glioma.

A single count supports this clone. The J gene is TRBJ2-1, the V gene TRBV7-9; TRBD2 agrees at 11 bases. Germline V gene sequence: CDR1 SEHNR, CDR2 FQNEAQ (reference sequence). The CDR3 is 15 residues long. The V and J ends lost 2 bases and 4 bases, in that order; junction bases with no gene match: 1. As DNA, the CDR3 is TGTGCCAGCAGCTTACTAGCGGGGGGATACAATGAGCAGTTCTTC. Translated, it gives CASSLLAGGYNEQFF.

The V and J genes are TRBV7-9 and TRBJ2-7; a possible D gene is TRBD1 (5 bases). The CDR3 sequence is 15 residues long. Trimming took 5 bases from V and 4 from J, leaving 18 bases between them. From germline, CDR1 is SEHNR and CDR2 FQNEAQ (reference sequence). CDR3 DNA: TGTGCCAGCAGCCATACAGGAGAGACTTCATACGAGCAGTACTTC. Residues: CASSHTGETSYEQYF.

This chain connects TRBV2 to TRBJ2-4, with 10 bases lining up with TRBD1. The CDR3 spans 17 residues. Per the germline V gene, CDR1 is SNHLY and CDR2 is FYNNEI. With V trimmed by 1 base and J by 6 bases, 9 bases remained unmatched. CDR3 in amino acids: CASSEGFGTGDRNIQYF. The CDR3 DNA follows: TGTGCCAGCAGTGAAGGTTTCGGGACAGGGGATCGAAACATTCAGTACTTC.

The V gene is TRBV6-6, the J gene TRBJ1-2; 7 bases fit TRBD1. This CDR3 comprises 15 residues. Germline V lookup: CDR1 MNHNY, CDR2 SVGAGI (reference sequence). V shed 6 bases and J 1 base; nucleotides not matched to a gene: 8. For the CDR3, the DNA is TGTGCCAGCAGCTCGAGCCGGGACAGTAACTATGGCTACACCTTC. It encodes CASSSSRDSNYGYTF.

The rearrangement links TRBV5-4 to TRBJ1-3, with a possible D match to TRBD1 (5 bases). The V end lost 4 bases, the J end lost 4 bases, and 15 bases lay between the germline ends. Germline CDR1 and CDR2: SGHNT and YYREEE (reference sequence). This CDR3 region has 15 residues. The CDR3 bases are TGTGCCAGCAGCCGGGGACGGCAGGCAGGAAACACCATATATTTT. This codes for CASSRGRQAGNTIYF. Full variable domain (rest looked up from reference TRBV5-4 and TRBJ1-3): ETGVTQSPTHLIKTRGQQVTLRCSSQSGHNTVSWYQQALGQGPQFIFQYYREEENGRGNFPPRFSGLQFPNYSSELNVNALELDDSALYLCASSRGRQAGNTIYFGEGSWLTVV.

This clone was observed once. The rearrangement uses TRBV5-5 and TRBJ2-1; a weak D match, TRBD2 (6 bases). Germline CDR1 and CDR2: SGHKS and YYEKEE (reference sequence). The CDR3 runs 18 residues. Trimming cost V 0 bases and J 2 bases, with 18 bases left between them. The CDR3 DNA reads TGTGCCAGCAGCTTGGATTCTACGGCCAGGGAGGCCTACAATGAGCAGTTCTTC. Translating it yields CASSLDSTAREAYNEQFF.

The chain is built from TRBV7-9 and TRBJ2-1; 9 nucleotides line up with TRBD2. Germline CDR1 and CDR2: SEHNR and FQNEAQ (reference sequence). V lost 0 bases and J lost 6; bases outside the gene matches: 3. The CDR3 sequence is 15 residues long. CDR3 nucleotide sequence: TGTGCCAGCAGCTTAGCCCTAGCGGGGCTCAATGAGCAGTTCTTC. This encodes CASSLALAGLNEQFF.

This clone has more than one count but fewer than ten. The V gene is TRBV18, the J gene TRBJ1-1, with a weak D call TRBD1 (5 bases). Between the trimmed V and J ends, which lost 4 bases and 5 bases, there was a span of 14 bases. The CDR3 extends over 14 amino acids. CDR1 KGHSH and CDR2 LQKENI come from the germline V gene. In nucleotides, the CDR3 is TGTGCCAGCTCACTCAGGGAGAGGCAGACTGAAGCTTTCTTT. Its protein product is CASSLRERQTEAFF.

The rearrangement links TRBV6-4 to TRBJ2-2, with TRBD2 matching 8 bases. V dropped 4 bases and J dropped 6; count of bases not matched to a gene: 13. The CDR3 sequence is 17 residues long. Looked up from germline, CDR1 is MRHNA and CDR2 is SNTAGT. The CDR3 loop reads CASSVTPGGARAGELFF. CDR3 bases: TGTGCCAGCAGTGTGACCCCGGGGGGGGCGCGAGCCGGGGAGCTGTTTTTT.

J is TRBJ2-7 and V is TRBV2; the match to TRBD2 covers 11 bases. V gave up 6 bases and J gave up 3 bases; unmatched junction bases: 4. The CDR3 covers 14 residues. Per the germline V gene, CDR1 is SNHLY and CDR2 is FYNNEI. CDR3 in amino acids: CASRLSGGGYEQYF. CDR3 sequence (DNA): TGTGCCAGCAGACTTAGCGGGGGGGGCTACGAGCAGTACTTC.

The CDR3 spells CASRRTESPLHF. The CDR3 nucleotides read TGTGCCAGCAGAAGGACAGAATCACCCCTCCACTTT. The genes are TRBV6-5 and TRBJ1-6; TRBD1 is a possible D gene (6 bases). V was trimmed by 6 bases and J by 10 bases, leaving 10 bases between them. Germline CDR1 MNHEY, CDR2 SVGAGI. The CDR3 spans 12 residues.

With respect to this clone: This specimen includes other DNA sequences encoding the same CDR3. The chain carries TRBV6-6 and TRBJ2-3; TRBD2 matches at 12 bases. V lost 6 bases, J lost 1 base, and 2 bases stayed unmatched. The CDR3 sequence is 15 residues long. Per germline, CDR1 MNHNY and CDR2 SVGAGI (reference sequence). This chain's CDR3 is CASSRLAGGTDTQYF. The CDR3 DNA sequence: TGTGCCAGCAGCCGACTAGCGGGGGGCACAGATACGCAGTATTTT.

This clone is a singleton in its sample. This CDR3 is CASSSGTGYYGYTF. The CDR3 region has the DNA TGTGCCAGCAGCTCAGGGACAGGCTACTATGGCTACACCTTC. The V call is TRBV11-2, the J call TRBJ1-2; 8 bases are a match to TRBD1. The trim removed 4 bases at V and 3 bases at J, leaving 4 bases unmatched. This CDR3 contains 14 residues. Germline-derived CDR1 and CDR2 are SGHAT and FQNNGV.

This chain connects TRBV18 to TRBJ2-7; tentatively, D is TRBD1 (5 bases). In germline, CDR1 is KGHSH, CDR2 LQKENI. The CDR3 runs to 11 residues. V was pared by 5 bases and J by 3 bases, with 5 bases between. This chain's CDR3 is CASSDSYEQYF. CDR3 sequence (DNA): TGTGCCAGCTCAGACAGCTACGAGCAGTACTTC.

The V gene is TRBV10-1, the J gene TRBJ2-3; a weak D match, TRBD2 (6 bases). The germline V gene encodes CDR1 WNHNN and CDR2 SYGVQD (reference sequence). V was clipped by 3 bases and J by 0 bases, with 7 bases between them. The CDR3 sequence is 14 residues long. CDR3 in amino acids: CASSESGSTDTQYF. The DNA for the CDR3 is TGCGCCAGCAGTGAAAGCGGGAGCACAGATACGCAGTATTTT.

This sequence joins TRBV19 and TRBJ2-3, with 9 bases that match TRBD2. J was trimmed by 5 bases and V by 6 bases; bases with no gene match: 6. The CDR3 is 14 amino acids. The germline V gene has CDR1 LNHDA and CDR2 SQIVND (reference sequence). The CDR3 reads CASRVTSGRDTQYF. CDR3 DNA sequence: TGTGCCAGTAGAGTGACTAGCGGTAGAGATACGCAGTATTTT.

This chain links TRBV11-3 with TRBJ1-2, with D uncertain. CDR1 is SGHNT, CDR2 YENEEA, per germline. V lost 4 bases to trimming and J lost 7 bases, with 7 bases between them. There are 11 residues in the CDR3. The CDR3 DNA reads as TGTGCCAGCAGCTCCTACAGTGGCTACACCTTC. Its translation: CASSSYSGYTF.

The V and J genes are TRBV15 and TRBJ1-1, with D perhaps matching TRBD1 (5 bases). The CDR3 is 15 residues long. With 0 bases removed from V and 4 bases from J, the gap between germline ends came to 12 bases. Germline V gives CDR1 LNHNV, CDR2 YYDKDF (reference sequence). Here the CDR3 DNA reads TGTGCCACCAGCAGAGATCCGGGGGGTAGCACTGAAGCTTTCTTT. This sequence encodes CATSRDPGGSTEAFF.